This paragraph covers one T cell receptor (beta chain) sequence. This specimen comes from a study of cytomegalovirus exposure and HLA in healthy donors. Germline assignment: CDR1 SGHNT and CDR2 YYREEE (reference sequence). V shed 0 bases, J shed 4 bases, and the junction held 6 bases outside the gene matches. The CDR3 is made up of 16 amino acids. PCR used 60 Vbeta primers and 13 Jbeta primers. TCRdb's table, derived via immunoSEQ multiplex PCR, lists solely in-frame clones and lacks some. This sample carries some 130,000 clones, more than 75% of them seen once, and the ten largest clones take about 8.1%.

The TCR sequence derives from a woman aged 45 to 65 in good health and CMV-seropositive. Source material: PBMCs. The chain links TRBV5-4 to TRBJ2-7, with 11 bases matching TRBD1. The CDR3: CASSLGSGQGVYEQYF. The CDR3 DNA is TGTGCCAGCAGCTTGGGTTCGGGACAGGGGGTATACGAGCAGTACTTC.